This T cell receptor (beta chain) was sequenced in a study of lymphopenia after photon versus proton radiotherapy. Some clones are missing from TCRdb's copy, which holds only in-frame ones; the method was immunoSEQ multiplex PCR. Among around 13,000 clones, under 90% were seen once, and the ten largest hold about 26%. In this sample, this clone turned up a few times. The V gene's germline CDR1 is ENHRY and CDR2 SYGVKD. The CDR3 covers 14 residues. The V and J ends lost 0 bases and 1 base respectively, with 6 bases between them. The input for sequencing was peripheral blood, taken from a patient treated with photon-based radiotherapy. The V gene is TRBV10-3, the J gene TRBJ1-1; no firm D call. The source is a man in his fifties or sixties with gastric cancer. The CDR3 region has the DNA TGTGCCATCAGTGAGTCTGGGCGGAACACTGAAGCTTTCTTT. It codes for CAISESGRNTEAFF.